This T cell receptor beta chain was captured by sequencing in a study of blood T cell repertoires in COVID-19. Authors' analysis steps: Counts of nucleated cells, estimated from reference gene primer amplification, were obtained. Some clones are missing from TCRdb's copy, which holds only in-frame ones; the method was immunoSEQ multiplex PCR. V and J calls and clone size are those listed in that table; D and trimming were worked out from the DNA. Altogether almost 50,000 clones are present, 68% being singletons, with the ten largest covering about 8.1%. This CDR3 is built from 11 residues. Trimming shortened V by 4 bases and J by 3 bases, and 4 bases separated the two germline ends. Germline V gene lookup returns CDR1 MDHEN and CDR2 SYDVKM.

V usage is TRBV28 and J usage is TRBJ2-7; no clear D. Sequenced sample: peripheral blood. This clonotype originated in a woman aged 70-85 years with acute or convalescent COVID-19. In nucleotides, the CDR3 is TGTGCCAGCAGTTCCTTCTACGAGCAGTACTTC. This translates into CASSSFYEQYF.